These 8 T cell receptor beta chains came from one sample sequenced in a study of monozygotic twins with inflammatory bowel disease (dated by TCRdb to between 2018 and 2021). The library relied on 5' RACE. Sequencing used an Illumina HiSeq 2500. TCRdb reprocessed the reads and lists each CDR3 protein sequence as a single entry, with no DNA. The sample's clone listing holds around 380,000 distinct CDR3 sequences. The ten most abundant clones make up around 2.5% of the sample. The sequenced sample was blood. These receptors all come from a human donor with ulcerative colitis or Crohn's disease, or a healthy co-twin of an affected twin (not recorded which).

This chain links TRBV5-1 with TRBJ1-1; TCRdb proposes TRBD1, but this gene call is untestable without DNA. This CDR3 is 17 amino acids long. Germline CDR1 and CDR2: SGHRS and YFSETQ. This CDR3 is CASSWGSAGGVGTEAFF.

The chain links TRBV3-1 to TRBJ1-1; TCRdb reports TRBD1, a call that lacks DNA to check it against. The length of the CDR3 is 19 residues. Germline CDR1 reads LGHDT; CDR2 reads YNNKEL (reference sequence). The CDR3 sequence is CASSQDPIKDRGKKTEAFF.

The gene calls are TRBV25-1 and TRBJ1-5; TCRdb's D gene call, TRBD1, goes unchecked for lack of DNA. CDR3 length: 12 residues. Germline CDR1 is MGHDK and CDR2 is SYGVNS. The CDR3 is CASSDGTLPQHF.

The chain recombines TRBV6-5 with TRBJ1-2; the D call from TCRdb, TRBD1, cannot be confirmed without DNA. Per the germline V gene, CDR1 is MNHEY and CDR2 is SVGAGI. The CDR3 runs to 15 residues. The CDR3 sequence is CASSYTPQTGNGYTF.

The CDR3 loop reads CAISDTKDTDTQYF. The chain carries TRBV10-3 and TRBJ2-3. The germline gives CDR1 ENHRY, CDR2 SYGVKD. CDR3 length equals 14 residues.

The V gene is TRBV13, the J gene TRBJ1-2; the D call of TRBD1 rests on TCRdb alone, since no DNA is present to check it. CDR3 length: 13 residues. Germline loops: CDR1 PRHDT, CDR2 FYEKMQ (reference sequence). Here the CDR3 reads CASSIGNRAGYTF.

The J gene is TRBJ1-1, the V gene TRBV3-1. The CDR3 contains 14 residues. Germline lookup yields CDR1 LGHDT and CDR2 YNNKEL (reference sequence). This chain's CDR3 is CASSQDGSRAEAFF. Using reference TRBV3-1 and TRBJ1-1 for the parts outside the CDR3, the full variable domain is DTAVSQTPKYLVTQMGNDKSIKCEQNLGHDTMYWYKQDSKKFLKIMFSYNNKELIINETVPNRFSPKSPDKAHLNLHINSLELGDSAVYFCASSQDGSRAEAFFGQGTRLTVV.

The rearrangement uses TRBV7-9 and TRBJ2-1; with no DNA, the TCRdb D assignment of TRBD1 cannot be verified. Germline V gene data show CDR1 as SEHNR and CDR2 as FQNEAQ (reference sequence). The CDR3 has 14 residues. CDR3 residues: CASSLTQGDNEQFF.